This T cell receptor (beta chain) was sequenced for a study of T cell repertoires in cytomegalovirus infection. MiXCR was run by TCRdb on the reads, yielding one entry per CDR3 protein. The repertoire holds about 600,000 distinct CDR3 sequences, 20% to 25% seen once, with roughly 8% in the top ten. In this sample, this clonotype turned up many times. This CDR3 contains 14 residues. V dropped 5 bases and J dropped 5; count of bases not matched to a gene: 7. Germline values: CDR1 SEHNR, CDR2 FQNEAQ (reference sequence). The sequence was collected from a human donor in good health (CMV status not recorded). Some clones in this sample may be carry-over from other donors' samples. The rearrangement links TRBV7-9 to TRBJ1-2; 8 nucleotides agree with TRBD1. Sequencing was carried out using CD8+ T cells from PBMCs. CDR3 in amino acids: CASSPPGGAYGYTF. The CDR3, as DNA: TGTGCCAGCAGCCCTCCAGGGGGCGCTTATGGCTACACCTTC.